This entry concerns a single TCR beta chain. These data originate in a study of ipilimumab plus nivolumab after autologous stem cell transplantation. Libraries were prepared by immunoSEQ multiplex PCR; TCRdb keeps only in-frame clonotypes and omits some of them. Here the sample spans about 83,000 clones, 75% to 85% being singletons. The origin of this receptor is a male donor with diffuse large B-cell lymphoma. The sequences come from PBMCs, collected in a trial of ipilimumab plus nivolumab as post-transplant consolidation.

The CDR3 DNA reads as TGTGCCAGCGCCCTAGCGGGGGCACCAGATACGCAGTATTTT. It yields the protein CASALAGAPDTQYF. This sequence joins TRBV6-5 and TRBJ2-3; 10 nucleotides align to TRBD2. Germline CDR1 reads MNHEY; CDR2 reads SVGAGI. Losses at the gene ends were 8 bases for V and 4 bases for J; bases not matched to a gene: 6. This CDR3 is 14 amino acids long.